The sequence of this T cell receptor beta chain was determined in a study of shared clonotypes between healthy human individuals. Germline lookup yields CDR1 GTSNPN and CDR2 SVGIG (reference sequence). This CDR3 contains 13 residues. Between the trimmed V and J ends, which lost 2 bases and 1 base, there was a span of 8 bases. Healthy and HIV-negative, the adult donors had no recent acute infections or vaccinations. Only Caucasian adults living in Nashville, Tennessee made up the donor group. When replicate PCRs were run on unsorted PBMC, they used approximately 300 ng DNA, 30,000 to 35,000 T cell genomes. Clones were read by immunoSEQ multiplex PCR, and TCRdb kept only the in-frame ones, dropping some. The sample records approximately 510,000 clones, more than 65% being singletons.

The TCR originated in a woman in her thirties or forties in good health. Some clones in this sample may be carry-over from other donors' samples. Source material: PBMCs. The chain is built from TRBV30 and TRBJ1-2, with D maybe TRBD1 (5 bases). The CDR3 sequence: CAWSRGLNYGYTF. The DNA of the CDR3 is TGTGCCTGGAGTCGGGGCCTTAACTATGGCTACACCTTC. Full variable domain (rest looked up from reference TRBV30 and TRBJ1-2): SQTIHQWPATLVQPVGSPLSLECTVEGTSNPNLYWYRQAAGRGLQLLFYSVGIGQISSEVPQNLSASRPQDRQFILSSKKLLLSDSGFYLCAWSRGLNYGYTFGSGTRLTVV.